Shown below are 13 T cell receptor beta chains from a single sample sequenced in a study of response to subunit inactivated influenza vaccine (dated by TCRdb to the late 2010s). To prepare the library, RT-PCR was applied. The instrument given in TCRdb is Illumina HiSeq 2500. TCRdb reprocessed the public reads (quality trimming at Q25 with fastp, clone calling with MiXCR) and kept in-frame beta chains. Rows with a matching CDR3 protein are joined into one entry that keeps the most common DNA and genes. Recorded for this sample are around 600,000 distinct CDR3 sequences; about 11% of them occurred a single time. Approximately 11% of the sample is in the top ten clones. The data also belong to a second study, concerning T cells expressing NK-cell markers. The second study's authors report: TCR beta cDNA libraries were made by 5'RACE template switching that added a universal primer site and unique molecular identifiers.

Here the sequenced sample was PBMCs from blood, taken on the day of vaccination. These receptors originate from a man between 45 and 60 years old who received an inactivated influenza vaccine. Donor details come from another sample of the same person, matched by shared clones.

The table lists this clonotype with many counts. V usage is TRBV7-2 and J usage is TRBJ2-7; D gene ambiguous. The V gene lost 3 bases and the J gene lost 2 bases, with 5 bases spanning the gap. The CDR3 is 12 residues long. Looked up from germline, CDR1 is SGHTA and CDR2 is FQGNSA. The CDR3 region is CASSFDPYEQYF. In DNA form, the CDR3 reads TGTGCCAGCAGCTTTGACCCCTACGAGCAGTACTTC.

As DNA, the CDR3 is TGTGCCAGCAGTGACTCGTTGCAGGTCCCGCAGTATTTT. Protein: CASSDSLQVPQYF. This chain joins TRBV6-4 and TRBJ2-3; D is undetermined. CDR1 is MRHNA and CDR2 is SNTAGT in the germline V gene. The CDR3 is 13 residues long. V shed 0 bases and J shed 10 bases, with 11 bases lying between them.

The chain's CDR3 is CASSLAGGVTEAFF. Here the CDR3 DNA reads TGTGCCAGCAGCTTAGCTGGCGGCGTCACTGAAGCTTTCTTT. J is TRBJ1-1 and V is TRBV7-9; no definite D call. CDR1 is SEHNR, CDR2 FQNEAQ, per germline (reference sequence). Trimming shortened V by 0 bases and J by 4 bases, and 9 bases separated the two germline ends. This CDR3 is built from 14 residues. Based on the CDR3 plus reference TRBV7-9 and TRBJ1-1, the full variable domain is DTGVSQNPRHKITKRGQNVTFRCDPISEHNRLYWYRQTLGQGPEFLTYFQNEAQLEKSRLLSDRFSAERPKGSFSTLEIQRTEQGDSAMYLCASSLAGGVTEAFFGQGTRLTVV.

At least ten counts were recorded for this clonotype. CDR3 nucleotide sequence: TGTGCCAGCAGCTTAAATCCTAGCGGGATTTCAGATACGCAGTATTTT. It codes for CASSLNPSGISDTQYF. This chain joins TRBV7-2 and TRBJ2-3; TRBD2 agrees at 9 bases. The CDR3 runs to 16 residues. Germline CDR1 is SGHTA and CDR2 is FQGNSA. J was trimmed by 4 bases and V by 2 bases; bases with no gene match: 7. Drawing the rest from reference TRBV7-2 and TRBJ2-3, the complete variable domain is GAGVSQSPSNKVTEKGKDVELRCDPISGHTALYWYRQSLGQGLEFLIYFQGNSAPDKSGLPSDRFSAERTGGSVSTLTIQRTQQEDSAVYLCASSLNPSGISDTQYFGPGTRLTVL.

V usage is TRBV20-1 and J usage is TRBJ2-7; TRBD2 might be the D (6 bases). Germline V CDR1 and CDR2: DFQATT, SNEGSKA (reference sequence). Trimming removed 2 bases at V and 1 base at J, with 12 bases between. The CDR3 contains 14 residues. The CDR3 DNA is TGCAGTGCTAGACCCCTAGCGTTATCCTACGAGCAGTACTTC. As protein: CSARPLALSYEQYF.

This clonotype was found many times. The gene calls are TRBV12-3 or TRBV12-4 and TRBJ1-1; no reliable D call. The CDR3 has 13 residues. V lost 6 bases and J 1 base, leaving 9 bases between the germline ends. The CDR3 bases are TGTGCCAGCAGAGTGGGTGGGAACACTGAAGCTTTCTTT. Translation gives CASRVGGNTEAFF.

This clonotype appeared a few times. This chain connects TRBV10-3 to TRBJ1-2; D uncertain. Germline V gives CDR1 ENHRY, CDR2 SYGVKD. CDR3 length equals 15 residues. The V end was cut by 0 bases, the J end by 4 bases, with 12 bases between. The CDR3 nucleotides read TGTGCCATCAGTGAGTCGATAACGGAATCCTATGGCTACACCTTC. Residues: CAISESITESYGYTF.

This clonotype was observed at least ten times. This rearrangement joins TRBV12-3 or TRBV12-4 to TRBJ2-1, with 10 positions matching TRBD2. The length of the CDR3 is 16 residues. V trimming: 2 bases; J trimming: 7 bases; junction bases outside the gene matches: 8. The CDR3, as DNA: TGTGCCAGCAGTTTAAGGCTAGCGGGAGCAGAAAATGAGCAGTTCTTC. This translates into CASSLRLAGAENEQFF.

The chain uses TRBV11-2 and TRBJ2-5, with 8 bases that match TRBD2. CDR3 length: 19 amino acids. Germline lookup yields CDR1 SGHAT and CDR2 FQNNGV. The V and J ends lost 1 base and 0 bases, in that order; junction bases with no gene match: 13. In DNA form, the CDR3 reads TGTGCCAGCAGCTTAGGCCTAGCGGGCCTGATTTGGTACCAAGAGACCCAGTACTTC. Translation gives CASSLGLAGLIWYQETQYF.

The sample holds many counts of this clonotype. The CDR3 spells CASSMTGYSNQPQHF. The CDR3 nucleotides read TGTGCCAGCAGTATGACAGGGTATAGCAATCAGCCCCAGCATTTT. The gene calls are TRBV12-3 or TRBV12-4 and TRBJ1-5; 7 nucleotides agree with TRBD1. CDR3 length equals 15 residues. Trimming cost V 5 bases and J 0 bases; bases outside gene matches: 4.

This clonotype has at least ten counts. The rearrangement links TRBV20-1 to TRBJ1-3; 8 bases match TRBD1. Germline CDR1 DFQATT, CDR2 SNEGSKA (reference sequence). The length of the CDR3 is 13 residues. V dropped 5 bases and J dropped 0; count of bases not matched to a gene: 0. The DNA for the CDR3 is TGCAGTGCTGGACAGGGCTCTGGAAACACCATATATTTT. It specifies CSAGQGSGNTIYF.

This clonotype has a count of ten or more. The chain carries TRBV12-3 or TRBV12-4 and TRBJ2-2; no clear D. The ends were cut back, 8 bases at V and 6 bases at J, with 7 bases in the middle. The CDR3 runs 11 residues. The CDR3 DNA reads TGTGCCAGCTCTATAGCCGGGGAGCTGTTTTTT. This translates into CASSIAGELFF.

The sample holds many counts of this clonotype. The V and J genes are TRBV27 and TRBJ1-2, with TRBD1 matching over 8 bases. Germline V gene sequence: CDR1 MNHEY, CDR2 SMNVEV (reference sequence). This CDR3 contains 13 residues. Germline trimming cut 5 bases from V and 4 bases from J; bases unmatched to any gene: 3. The CDR3 loop reads CASSPGGAYGYTF. DNA of the CDR3: TGTGCCAGCAGTCCAGGGGGCGCCTATGGCTACACCTTC.